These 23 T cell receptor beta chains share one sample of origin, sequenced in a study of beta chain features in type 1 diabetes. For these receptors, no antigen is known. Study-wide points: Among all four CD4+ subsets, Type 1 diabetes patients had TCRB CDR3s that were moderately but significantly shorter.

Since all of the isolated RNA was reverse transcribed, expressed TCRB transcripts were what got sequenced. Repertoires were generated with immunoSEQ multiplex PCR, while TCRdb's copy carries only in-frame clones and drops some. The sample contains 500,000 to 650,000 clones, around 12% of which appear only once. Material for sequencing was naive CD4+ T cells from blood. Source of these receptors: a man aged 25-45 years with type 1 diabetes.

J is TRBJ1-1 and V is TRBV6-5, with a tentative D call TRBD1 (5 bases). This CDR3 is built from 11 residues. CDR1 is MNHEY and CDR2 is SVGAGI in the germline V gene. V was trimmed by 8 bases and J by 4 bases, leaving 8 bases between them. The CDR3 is CASRGFTEAFF. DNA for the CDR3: TGTGCCAGCCGGGGGTTCACTGAAGCTTTCTTT.

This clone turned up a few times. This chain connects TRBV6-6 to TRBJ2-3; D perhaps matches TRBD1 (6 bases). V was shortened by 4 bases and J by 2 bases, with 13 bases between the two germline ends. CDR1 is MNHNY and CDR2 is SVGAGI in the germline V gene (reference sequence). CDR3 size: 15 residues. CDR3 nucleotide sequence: TGTGCCAGCAGTTGGGGACAAGCAGACACAGATACGCAGTATTTT. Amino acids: CASSWGQADTDTQYF.

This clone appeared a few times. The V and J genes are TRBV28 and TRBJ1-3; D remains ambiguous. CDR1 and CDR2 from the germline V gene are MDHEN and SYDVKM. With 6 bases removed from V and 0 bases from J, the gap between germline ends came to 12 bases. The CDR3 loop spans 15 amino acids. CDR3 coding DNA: TGTGCCAGCAGGCGGAGTCTGAGCTCTGGAAACACCATATATTTT. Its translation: CASRRSLSSGNTIYF.

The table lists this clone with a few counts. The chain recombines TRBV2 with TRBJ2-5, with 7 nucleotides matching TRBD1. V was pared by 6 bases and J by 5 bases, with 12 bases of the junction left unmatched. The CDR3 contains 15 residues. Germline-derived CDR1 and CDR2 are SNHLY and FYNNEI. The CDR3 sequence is CASSRQGHLGETQYF. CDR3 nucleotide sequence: TGTGCCAGCAGCCGACAGGGACATTTAGGCGAGACCCAGTACTTC.

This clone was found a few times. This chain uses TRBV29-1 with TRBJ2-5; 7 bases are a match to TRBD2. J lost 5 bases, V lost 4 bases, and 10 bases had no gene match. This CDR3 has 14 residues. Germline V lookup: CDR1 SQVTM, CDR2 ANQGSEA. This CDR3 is CSVVFGAGEETQYF. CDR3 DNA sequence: TGCAGCGTTGTTTTTGGGGCGGGGGAGGAGACCCAGTACTTC.

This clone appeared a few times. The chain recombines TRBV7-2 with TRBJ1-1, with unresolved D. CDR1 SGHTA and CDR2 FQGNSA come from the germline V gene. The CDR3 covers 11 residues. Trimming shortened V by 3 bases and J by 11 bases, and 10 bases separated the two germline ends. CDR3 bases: TGTGCCAGCAGCTTCTTTTCTGCTGCTTTCTTT. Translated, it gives CASSFFSAAFF.

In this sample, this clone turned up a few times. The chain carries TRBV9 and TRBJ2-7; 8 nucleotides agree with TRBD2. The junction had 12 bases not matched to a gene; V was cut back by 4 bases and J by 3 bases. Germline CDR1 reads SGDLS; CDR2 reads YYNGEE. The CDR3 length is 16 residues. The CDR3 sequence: CASSRGFNSGDYEQYF. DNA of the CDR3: TGTGCCAGCAGCCGCGGTTTTAATAGCGGGGACTACGAGCAGTACTTC. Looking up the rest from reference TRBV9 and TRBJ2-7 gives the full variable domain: DSGVTQTPKHLITATGQRVTLRCSPRSGDLSVYWYQQSLDQGLQFLIQYYNGEERAKGNILERFSAQQFPDLHSELNLSSLELGDSALYFCASSRGFNSGDYEQYFGPGTRLTVT.

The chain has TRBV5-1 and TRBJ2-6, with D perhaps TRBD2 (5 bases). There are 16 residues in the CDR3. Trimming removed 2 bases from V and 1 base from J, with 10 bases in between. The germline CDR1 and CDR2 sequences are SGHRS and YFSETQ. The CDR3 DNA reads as TGCGCCAGCAGCTTCGGGGAGACATCTGGGGCCAACGTCCTGACTTTC. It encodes CASSFGETSGANVLTF.

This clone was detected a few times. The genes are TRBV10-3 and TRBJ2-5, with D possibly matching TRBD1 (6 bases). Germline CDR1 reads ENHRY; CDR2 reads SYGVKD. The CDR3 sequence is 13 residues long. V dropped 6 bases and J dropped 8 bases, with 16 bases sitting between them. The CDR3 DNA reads TGTGCCATCAGGACAGGATCGGGACCAACCCAGTACTTC. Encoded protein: CAIRTGSGPTQYF.

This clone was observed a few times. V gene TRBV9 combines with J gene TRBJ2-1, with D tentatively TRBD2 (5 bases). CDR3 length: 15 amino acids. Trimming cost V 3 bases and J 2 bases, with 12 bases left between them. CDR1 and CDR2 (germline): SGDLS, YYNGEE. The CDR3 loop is CASSGGGYAYNEQFF. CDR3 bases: TGTGCCAGCAGCGGCGGCGGGTACGCCTACAATGAGCAGTTCTTC.

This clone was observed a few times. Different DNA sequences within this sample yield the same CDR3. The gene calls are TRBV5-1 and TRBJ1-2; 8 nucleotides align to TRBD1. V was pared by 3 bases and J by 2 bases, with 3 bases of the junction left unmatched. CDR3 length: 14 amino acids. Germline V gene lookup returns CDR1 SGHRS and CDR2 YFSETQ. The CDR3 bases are TGCGCCAGCAGCTCTGGACAGGGAAACTATGGCTACACCTTC. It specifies CASSSGQGNYGYTF.

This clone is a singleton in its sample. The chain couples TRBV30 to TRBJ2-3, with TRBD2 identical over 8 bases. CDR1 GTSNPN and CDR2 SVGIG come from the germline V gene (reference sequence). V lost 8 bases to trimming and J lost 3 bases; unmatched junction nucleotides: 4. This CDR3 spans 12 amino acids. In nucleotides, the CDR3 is TGTGCCCGGGGGGGGCAGACAGATACGCAGTATTTT. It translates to CARGGQTDTQYF.

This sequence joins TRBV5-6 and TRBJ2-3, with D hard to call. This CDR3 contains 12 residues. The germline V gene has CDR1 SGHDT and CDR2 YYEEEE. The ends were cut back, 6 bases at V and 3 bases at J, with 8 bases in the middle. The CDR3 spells CASTQGTDTQYF. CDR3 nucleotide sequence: TGTGCCAGCACCCAAGGGACAGATACGCAGTATTTT.

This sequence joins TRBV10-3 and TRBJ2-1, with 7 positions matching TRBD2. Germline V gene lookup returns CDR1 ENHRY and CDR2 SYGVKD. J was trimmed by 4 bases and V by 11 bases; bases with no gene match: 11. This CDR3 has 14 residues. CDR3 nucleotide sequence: TGTGCCTCCAGCGGGGACGGAAATTACAATGAGCAGTTCTTC. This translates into CASSGDGNYNEQFF.

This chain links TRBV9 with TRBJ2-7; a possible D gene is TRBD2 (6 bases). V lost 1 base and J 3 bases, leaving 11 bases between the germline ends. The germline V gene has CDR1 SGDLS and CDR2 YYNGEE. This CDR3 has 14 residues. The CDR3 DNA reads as TGTGCCAGCAGCGTAAGGGACTGGTTCTACGAGCAGTACTTC. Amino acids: CASSVRDWFYEQYF.

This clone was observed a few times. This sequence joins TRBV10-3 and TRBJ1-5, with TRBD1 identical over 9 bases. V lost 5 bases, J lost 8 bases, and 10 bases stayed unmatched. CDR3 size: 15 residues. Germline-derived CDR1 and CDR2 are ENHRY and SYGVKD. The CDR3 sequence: CAISSGTGMLKPQHF. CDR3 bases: TGTGCCATCAGTTCCGGGACAGGGATGTTAAAGCCCCAGCATTTT.

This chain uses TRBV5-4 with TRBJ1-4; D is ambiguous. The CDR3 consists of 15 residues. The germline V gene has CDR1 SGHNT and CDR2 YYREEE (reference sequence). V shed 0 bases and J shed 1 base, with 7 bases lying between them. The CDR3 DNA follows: TGTGCCAGCAGCTTGGAGAAGGGAACTAATGAAAAACTGTTTTTT. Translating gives CASSLEKGTNEKLFF.

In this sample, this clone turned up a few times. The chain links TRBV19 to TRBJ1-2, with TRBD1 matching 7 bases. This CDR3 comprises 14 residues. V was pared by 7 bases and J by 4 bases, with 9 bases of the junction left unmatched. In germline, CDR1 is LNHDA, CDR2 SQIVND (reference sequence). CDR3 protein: CASTAGQRGYGYTF. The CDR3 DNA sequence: TGTGCCAGTACCGCGGGACAGCGCGGCTATGGCTACACCTTC.

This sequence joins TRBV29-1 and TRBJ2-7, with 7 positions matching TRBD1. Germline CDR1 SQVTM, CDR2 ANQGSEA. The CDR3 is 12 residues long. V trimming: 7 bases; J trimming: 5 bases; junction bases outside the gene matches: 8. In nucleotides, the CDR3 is TGCAGCGCATATACAGGGGCTCACGAGCAGTACTTC. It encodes CSAYTGAHEQYF.

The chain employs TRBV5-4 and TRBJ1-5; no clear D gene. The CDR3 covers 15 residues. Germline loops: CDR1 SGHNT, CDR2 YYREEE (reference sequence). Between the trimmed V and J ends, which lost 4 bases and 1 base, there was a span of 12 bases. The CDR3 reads CASSPFPDSNQPQHF. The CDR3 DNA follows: TGTGCCAGCAGCCCCTTCCCGGACAGCAATCAGCCCCAGCATTTT. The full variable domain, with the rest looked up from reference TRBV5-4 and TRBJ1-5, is ETGVTQSPTHLIKTRGQQVTLRCSSQSGHNTVSWYQQALGQGPQFIFQYYREEENGRGNFPPRFSGLQFPNYSSELNVNALELDDSALYLCASSPFPDSNQPQHFGDGTRLSIL.

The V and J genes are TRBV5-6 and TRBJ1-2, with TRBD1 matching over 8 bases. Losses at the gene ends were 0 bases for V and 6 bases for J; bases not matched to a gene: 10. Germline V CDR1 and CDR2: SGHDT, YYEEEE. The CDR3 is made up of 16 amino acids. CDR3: CASSLAGRQGSNGYTF. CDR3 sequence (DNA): TGTGCCAGCAGCTTGGCCGGGAGACAGGGGTCGAATGGCTACACCTTC.

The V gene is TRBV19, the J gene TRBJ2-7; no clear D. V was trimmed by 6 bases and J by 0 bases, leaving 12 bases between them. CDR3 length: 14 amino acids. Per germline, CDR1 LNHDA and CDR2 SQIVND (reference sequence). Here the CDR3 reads CASSVVADSYEQYF. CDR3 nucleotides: TGTGCCAGTAGCGTGGTGGCGGACTCCTACGAGCAGTACTTC.

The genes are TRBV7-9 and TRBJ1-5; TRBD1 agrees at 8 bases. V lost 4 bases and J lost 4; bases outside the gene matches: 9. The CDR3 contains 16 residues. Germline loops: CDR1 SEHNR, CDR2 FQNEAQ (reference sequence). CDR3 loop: CASSSTEGQVNQPQHF. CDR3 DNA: TGTGCCAGCAGCTCGACCGAGGGACAGGTGAATCAGCCCCAGCATTTT.